Below are 23 T cell receptor beta chains sequenced from a single sample in a study of T cells after yellow fever vaccination. TCRdb re-analysed the 5' RACE reads in MiXCR, keeping a single row per CDR3 protein. The sample has about 360,000 distinct CDR3 sequences, about 6.2% seen once. The sequencing here drew on PBMCs, taken 5 days after the yellow fever booster vaccination. Receptors were obtained from a man aged 30-40 years who received the YFV17D yellow fever vaccine.

The chain employs TRBV7-6 and TRBJ2-5; D not resolved. This CDR3 spans 13 amino acids. The V gene lost 1 base and the J gene lost 5 bases, with 8 bases spanning the gap. Germline CDR1 SGHVS, CDR2 FNYEAQ. The CDR3 region is CASSLDGGETQYF. The CDR3 DNA sequence: TGTGCCAGCAGCTTAGATGGTGGGGAGACCCAGTACTTC.

CDR3 protein: CSARDRVGRGSYNEQFF. The CDR3 coding sequence is TGCAGTGCTAGAGATCGTGTGGGAAGGGGCTCCTACAATGAGCAGTTCTTC. The V call is TRBV20-1, the J call TRBJ2-1; a weak D match, TRBD1 (5 bases). The CDR3 loop spans 17 amino acids. Germline lookup yields CDR1 DFQATT and CDR2 SNEGSKA (reference sequence). V was cut by 0 bases and J by 0 bases, with 15 bases left in between.

The sample holds many counts of this clonotype. This chain connects TRBV20-1 to TRBJ2-1; 11 bases align to TRBD1. The CDR3 contains 14 residues. J was trimmed by 3 bases and V by 5 bases; bases with no gene match: 3. The germline V gene has CDR1 DFQATT and CDR2 SNEGSKA (reference sequence). CDR3 in amino acids: CSALGTGGYNEQFF. Here the CDR3 DNA reads TGCAGTGCTCTCGGGACAGGGGGCTACAATGAGCAGTTCTTC.

The rearrangement uses TRBV3-1 and TRBJ2-7; 7 bases match TRBD2. The CDR3 spans 15 residues. Germline CDR1 reads LGHDT; CDR2 reads YNNKEL (reference sequence). V lost 1 base and J lost 2; bases outside the gene matches: 5. For the CDR3, the DNA is TGTGCCAGCAGCCAAGGCGGGAGCACCCCCTACGAGCAGTACTTC. This gives the protein CASSQGGSTPYEQYF.

This clonotype was recorded a few times. This sequence joins TRBV20-1 and TRBJ2-3; D perhaps matches TRBD1 (6 bases). Germline V gives CDR1 DFQATT, CDR2 SNEGSKA (reference sequence). The CDR3 extends over 15 amino acids. Trimming took off 1 base at V and 5 bases at J, with 16 bases between the two ends. The CDR3, as DNA: TGCAGTGCTAGAGCCTGGGGGCGCGAGGGAGATACGCAGTATTTT. Its translation: CSARAWGREGDTQYF.

This clonotype was counted a few times. This chain joins TRBV5-5 and TRBJ2-2; no definite D call. Germline V gene sequence: CDR1 SGHKS, CDR2 YYEKEE (reference sequence). Trimming removed 0 bases at V and 4 bases at J, with 13 bases between. The CDR3 length is 16 residues. CDR3 DNA sequence: TGTGCCAGCAGCTTGGTCCTCGGTATGATCACCGGGGAGCTGTTTTTT. It encodes CASSLVLGMITGELFF.

The table lists this clonotype with a few counts. The chain uses TRBV20-1 and TRBJ2-3; 12 bases map to TRBD2. The CDR3 totals 15 residues. V lost 6 bases and J lost 4; bases outside the gene matches: 8. Germline V gene sequence: CDR1 DFQATT, CDR2 SNEGSKA (reference sequence). CDR3 sequence reads: CSALRLAGVADTQYF. CDR3 DNA sequence: TGCAGTGCCTTAAGACTAGCGGGAGTGGCAGATACGCAGTATTTT.

This clonotype was detected a few times. The J gene is TRBJ2-1, the V gene TRBV18; no definite D call. The V gene lost 4 bases and the J gene lost 10 bases, with 17 bases spanning the gap. This CDR3 spans 14 amino acids. The germline V gene has CDR1 KGHSH and CDR2 LQKENI. The chain's CDR3 is CASSLTGNLDEQFF. The CDR3 DNA follows: TGTGCCAGCTCACTAACGGGTAACCTGGACGAGCAGTTCTTC. Full variable domain (remainder filled in from reference TRBV18 and TRBJ2-1): NAGVMQNPRHLVRRRGQEARLRCSPMKGHSHVYWYRQLPEEGLKFMVYLQKENIIDESGMPKERFSAEFPKEGPSILRIQQVVRGDSAAYFCASSLTGNLDEQFFGPGTRLTVL.

This clonotype was counted between two and nine times. V and J are TRBV7-3 and TRBJ2-7; tentative D call: TRBD2 (6 bases). This CDR3 has 13 residues. Germline CDR1 reads SGHTA; CDR2 reads FQGTGA. V was cut by 5 bases and J by 10 bases, with 18 bases left in between. The CDR3 spells CASSRDSLSPQYF. In DNA, the CDR3 is TGTGCCAGCAGCAGGGACTCCCTCTCCCCCCAGTACTTC. The full variable domain, its missing parts supplied by reference TRBV7-3 and TRBJ2-7, is GAGVSQTPSNKVTEKGKYVELRCDPISGHTALYWYRQSLGQGPEFLIYFQGTGAADDSGLPNDRFFAVRPEGSVSTLKIQRTERGDSAVYLCASSRDSLSPQYFGPGTRLTVT.

This clonotype has just a few counts. The genes are TRBV29-1 and TRBJ2-7, with D possibly TRBD1 on 5 matching bases. The CDR3 totals 11 residues. Germline CDR1 reads SQVTM; CDR2 reads ANQGSEA. The CDR3 region is CSVTGEDNLYF. CDR3 nucleotides: TGCAGTGTCACAGGCGAAGATAACTTGTACTTC.

This clonotype has a count of ten or more. V gene TRBV7-2 combines with J gene TRBJ2-5; 9 bases fit TRBD2. Trimming removed 1 base from V and 5 bases from J; junction bases left unmatched: 8. The CDR3 totals 16 residues. Germline assignment: CDR1 SGHTA and CDR2 FQGNSA. For the CDR3, the DNA is TGTGCCAGCAGCTTAGATAGAGCGGGAGGCATTGAGACCCAGTACTTC. This translates into CASSLDRAGGIETQYF.

This clonotype was found a few times. The genes are TRBV20-1 and TRBJ1-1, with D possibly matching TRBD1 (5 bases). Germline assignment: CDR1 DFQATT and CDR2 SNEGSKA (reference sequence). The CDR3 consists of 12 residues. Trimming took 6 bases from V and 1 from J, leaving 9 bases between them. The CDR3 protein is CSASRANTEAFF. In DNA form, the CDR3 reads TGCAGTGCCAGCAGGGCGAACACTGAAGCTTTCTTT.

This clonotype has a count of ten or more. The gene calls are TRBV20-1 and TRBJ2-7; TRBD1 might be the D (7 bases). Germline CDR1 is DFQATT and CDR2 is SNEGSKA (reference sequence). V was shortened by 4 bases and J by 4 bases, with 26 bases between the two germline ends. The CDR3 runs 17 residues. Written as DNA, the CDR3 is TGCAGTGCTACCCTTCTAAAGGGAACGACAGGGAGGTACGAGCAGTACTTC. Translated, it gives CSATLLKGTTGRYEQYF.

The chain recombines TRBV27 with TRBJ2-1, with D perhaps TRBD2 (7 bases). Deletions cut 7 bases from V and 3 bases from J, with 16 bases between. The CDR3 is made up of 15 amino acids. In germline, CDR1 is MNHEY, CDR2 SMNVEV (reference sequence). The CDR3 bases are TGTGCCAGCACTAAGAGGGGGGGAGACTACAATGAGCAGTTCTTC. Protein: CASTKRGGDYNEQFF.

This clonotype was recorded many times. The chain couples TRBV20-1 to TRBJ2-1; D is unresolved. The CDR3 has 13 amino acids. Trimming removed 0 bases at V and 9 bases at J, with 12 bases between. Germline V lookup: CDR1 DFQATT, CDR2 SNEGSKA (reference sequence). The CDR3 loop reads CSARDPRRSEQFF. CDR3 sequence (DNA): TGCAGTGCTAGAGATCCCCGCCGATCTGAGCAGTTCTTC.

This clonotype came up many times. This sequence joins TRBV6-5 and TRBJ2-2; 7 nucleotides agree with TRBD2. Germline V gene data show CDR1 as MNHEY and CDR2 as SVGAGI. The CDR3 totals 17 residues. The V gene end was trimmed by 0 bases and the J gene end by 3 bases; junction bases not matched to a gene: 7. DNA of the CDR3: TGTGCCAGCAGTTACTCGAGTGGCGGGAGCCACACCGGGGAGCTGTTTTTT. Protein sequence: CASSYSSGGSHTGELFF.

This clonotype was counted many times. This chain joins TRBV7-2 and TRBJ2-1; weak D call: TRBD2 (6 bases). The ends were cut back, 0 bases at V and 9 bases at J, with 9 bases in the middle. The CDR3 covers 13 residues. From germline, CDR1 is SGHTA and CDR2 FQGNSA. The CDR3 coding sequence is TGTGCCAGCAGCTTAGCTGGAGGGGTTGAGCAGTTCTTC. Protein: CASSLAGGVEQFF.

This clonotype was counted a single time. This may be a read error: a much more frequent sequence differs by one nucleotide. V and J are TRBV10-3 and TRBJ2-7; D tentatively reads TRBD1 or TRBD2 (5 bases each). Germline CDR1 ENHRY, CDR2 SYGVKD. The CDR3 sequence is 13 residues long. For the CDR3, the DNA is TGTGCCATCAGCGGTGGGGGAGCCTACGAGCCGTACTTC. Translating gives CAISGGGAYEPYF.

The chain joins TRBV25-1 to TRBJ2-7, with D uncertain. The V and J ends lost 0 bases and 2 bases respectively, with 17 bases between them. CDR3 length: 17 residues. Germline-derived CDR1 and CDR2 are MGHDK and SYGVNS. CDR3 bases: TGTGCCAGCAGTGAATATCTTAAAGATTTGTACCCCTACGAGCAGTACTTC. Protein product: CASSEYLKDLYPYEQYF.

The genes are TRBV11-2 and TRBJ2-6, with D possibly being TRBD1 or TRBD2 (8 bases each). There are 18 residues in the CDR3. V was clipped by 4 bases and J by 2 bases, with 18 bases between them. Germline V gives CDR1 SGHAT, CDR2 FQNNGV. The chain's CDR3 is CASSSRDRTSPGANVLTF. CDR3 bases: TGTGCCAGCAGCTCCCGGGACAGGACTAGCCCTGGGGCCAACGTCCTGACTTTC.

The chain recombines TRBV7-2 with TRBJ2-6; TRBD1 agrees at 7 bases. V was clipped by 5 bases and J by 0 bases; unmatched bases: 7. The germline gives CDR1 SGHTA, CDR2 FQGNSA. The CDR3 is made up of 17 amino acids. The CDR3 coding sequence is TGTGCCAGCAGCAAATCGGGACAGAGCTCTGGGGCCAACGTCCTGACTTTC. Amino acid sequence: CASSKSGQSSGANVLTF.

This clonotype was observed a handful of times. The V and J genes are TRBV27 and TRBJ2-1; 7 bases match TRBD1. This CDR3 region has 15 residues. The V and J ends lost 2 bases and 5 bases, in that order; junction bases with no gene match: 6. The V gene's germline CDR1 is MNHEY and CDR2 SMNVEV (reference sequence). Here the CDR3 reads CASSLVDRSHNEQFF. Written as DNA, the CDR3 is TGTGCCAGCAGTTTAGTGGACAGGTCCCACAATGAGCAGTTCTTC.

Many counts were recorded for this clonotype. The CDR3 DNA is TGTGCCAGCAGCTTTTTGGGGACGGAAGAGACCCAGTACTTC. Protein product: CASSFLGTEETQYF. This chain connects TRBV7-6 to TRBJ2-5; D is tentatively TRBD1 or TRBD2 (5 bases each). CDR3 length: 14 amino acids. Germline V CDR1 and CDR2: SGHVS, FNYEAQ. Trimming took off 3 bases at V and 3 bases at J, with 11 bases between the two ends.